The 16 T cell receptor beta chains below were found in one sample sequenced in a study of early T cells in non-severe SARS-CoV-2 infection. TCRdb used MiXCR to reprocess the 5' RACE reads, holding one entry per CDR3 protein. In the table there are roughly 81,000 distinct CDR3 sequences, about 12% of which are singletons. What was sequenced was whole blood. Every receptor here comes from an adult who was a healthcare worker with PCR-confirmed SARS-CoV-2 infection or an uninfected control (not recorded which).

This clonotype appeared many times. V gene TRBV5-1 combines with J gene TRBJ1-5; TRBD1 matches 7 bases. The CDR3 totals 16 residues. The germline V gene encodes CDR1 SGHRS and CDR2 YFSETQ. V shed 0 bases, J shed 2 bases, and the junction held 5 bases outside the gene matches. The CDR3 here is CASSLGGGEGNQPQHF. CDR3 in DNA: TGCGCCAGCAGCTTGGGAGGGGGCGAAGGCAATCAGCCCCAGCATTTT.

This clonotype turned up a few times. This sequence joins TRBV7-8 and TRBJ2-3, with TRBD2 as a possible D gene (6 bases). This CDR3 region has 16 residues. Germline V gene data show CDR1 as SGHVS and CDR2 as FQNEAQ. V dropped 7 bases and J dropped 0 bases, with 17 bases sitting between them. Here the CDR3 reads CASTPSGGGSTDTQYF. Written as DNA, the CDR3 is TGTGCCAGCACCCCCTCCGGGGGAGGTAGCACAGATACGCAGTATTTT.

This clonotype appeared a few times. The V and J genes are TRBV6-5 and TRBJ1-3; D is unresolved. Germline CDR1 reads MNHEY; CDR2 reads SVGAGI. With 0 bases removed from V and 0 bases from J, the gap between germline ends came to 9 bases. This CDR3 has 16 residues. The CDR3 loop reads CASSYSLLSSGNTIYF. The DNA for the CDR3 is TGTGCCAGCAGTTACTCTCTCCTGAGCTCTGGAAACACCATATATTTT.

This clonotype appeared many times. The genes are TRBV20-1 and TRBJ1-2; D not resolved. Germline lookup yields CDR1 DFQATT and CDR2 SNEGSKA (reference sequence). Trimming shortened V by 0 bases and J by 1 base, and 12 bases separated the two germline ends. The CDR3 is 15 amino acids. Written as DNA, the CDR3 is TGCAGTGCTAGAGATCTCCTAACTATTAACTATGGCTACACCTTC. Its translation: CSARDLLTINYGYTF.

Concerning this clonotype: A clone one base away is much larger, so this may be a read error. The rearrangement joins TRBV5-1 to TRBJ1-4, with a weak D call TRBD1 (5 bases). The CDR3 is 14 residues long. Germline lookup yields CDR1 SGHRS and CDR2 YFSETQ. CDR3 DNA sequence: TGCGCCAGCAGCTTGGGTCAGGGTGGAGAAAAACAGTTTTTT. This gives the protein CASSLGQGGEKQFF.

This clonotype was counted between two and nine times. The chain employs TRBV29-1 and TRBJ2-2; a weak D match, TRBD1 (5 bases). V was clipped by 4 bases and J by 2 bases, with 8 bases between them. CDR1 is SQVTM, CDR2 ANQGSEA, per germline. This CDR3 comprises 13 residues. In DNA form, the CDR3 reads TGCAGCGTTGCCAGGGATAACACCGGGGAGCTGTTTTTT. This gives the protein CSVARDNTGELFF.

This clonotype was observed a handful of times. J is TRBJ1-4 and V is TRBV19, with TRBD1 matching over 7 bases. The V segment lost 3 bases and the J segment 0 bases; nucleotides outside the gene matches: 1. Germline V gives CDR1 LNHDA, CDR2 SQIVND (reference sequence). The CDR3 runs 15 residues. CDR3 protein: CASSMGTATNEKLFF. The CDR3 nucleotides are TGTGCCAGTAGTATGGGGACAGCAACTAATGAAAAACTGTTTTTT.

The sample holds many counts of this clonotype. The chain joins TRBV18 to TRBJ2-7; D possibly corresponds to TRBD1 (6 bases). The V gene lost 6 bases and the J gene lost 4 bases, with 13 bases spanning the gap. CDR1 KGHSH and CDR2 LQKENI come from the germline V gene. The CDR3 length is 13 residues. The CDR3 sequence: CASSQDRSYEQYF. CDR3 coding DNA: TGTGCCAGCTCGCAGGACAGAAGTTACGAGCAGTACTTC.

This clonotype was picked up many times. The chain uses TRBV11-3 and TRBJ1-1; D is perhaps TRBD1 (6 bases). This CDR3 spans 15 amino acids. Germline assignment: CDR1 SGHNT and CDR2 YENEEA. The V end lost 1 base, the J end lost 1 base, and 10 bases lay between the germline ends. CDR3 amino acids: CASSLGWTANTEAFF. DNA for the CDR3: TGTGCCAGCAGCTTAGGATGGACAGCGAACACTGAAGCTTTCTTT.

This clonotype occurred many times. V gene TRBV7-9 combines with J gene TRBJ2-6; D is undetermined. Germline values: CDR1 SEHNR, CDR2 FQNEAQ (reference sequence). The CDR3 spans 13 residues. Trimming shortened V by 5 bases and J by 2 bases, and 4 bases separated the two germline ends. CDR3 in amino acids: CASSTPGANVLTF. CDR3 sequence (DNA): TGTGCCAGCAGCACTCCTGGGGCCAACGTCCTGACTTTC.

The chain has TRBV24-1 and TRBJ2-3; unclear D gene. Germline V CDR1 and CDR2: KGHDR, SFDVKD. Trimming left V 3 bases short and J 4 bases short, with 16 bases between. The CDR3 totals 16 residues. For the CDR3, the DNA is TGTGCCACCAGTGATAGATTCGATTGGGCGCCAGATACGCAGTATTTT. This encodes CATSDRFDWAPDTQYF.

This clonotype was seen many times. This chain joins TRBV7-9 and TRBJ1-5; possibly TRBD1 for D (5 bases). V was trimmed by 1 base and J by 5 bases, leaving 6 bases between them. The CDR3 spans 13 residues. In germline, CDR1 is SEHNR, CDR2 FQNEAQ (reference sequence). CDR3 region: CASSLEQDQPQHF. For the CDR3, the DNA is TGTGCCAGCAGCTTAGAACAGGATCAGCCCCAGCATTTT. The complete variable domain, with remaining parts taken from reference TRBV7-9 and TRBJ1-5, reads DTGVSQNPRHKITKRGQNVTFRCDPISEHNRLYWYRQTLGQGPEFLTYFQNEAQLEKSRLLSDRFSAERPKGSFSTLEIQRTEQGDSAMYLCASSLEQDQPQHFGDGTRLSIL.

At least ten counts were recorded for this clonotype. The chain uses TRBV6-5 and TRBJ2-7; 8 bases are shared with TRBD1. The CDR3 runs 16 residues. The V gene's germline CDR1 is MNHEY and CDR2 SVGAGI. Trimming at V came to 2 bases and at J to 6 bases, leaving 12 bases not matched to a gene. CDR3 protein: CASSYLQSTGVGEQYF. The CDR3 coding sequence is TGTGCCAGCAGTTACCTTCAGTCGACAGGGGTGGGCGAGCAGTACTTC.

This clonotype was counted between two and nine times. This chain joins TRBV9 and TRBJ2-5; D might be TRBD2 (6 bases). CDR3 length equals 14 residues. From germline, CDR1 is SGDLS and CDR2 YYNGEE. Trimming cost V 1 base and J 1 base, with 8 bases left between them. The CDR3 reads CASSVLASQETQYF. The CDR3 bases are TGTGCCAGCAGCGTACTAGCGTCCCAAGAGACCCAGTACTTC.

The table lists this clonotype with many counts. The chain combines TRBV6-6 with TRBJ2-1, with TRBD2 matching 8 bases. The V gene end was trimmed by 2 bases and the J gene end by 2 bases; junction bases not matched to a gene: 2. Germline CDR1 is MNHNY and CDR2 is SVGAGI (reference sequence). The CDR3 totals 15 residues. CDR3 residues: CASSYGGGTYNEQFF. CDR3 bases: TGTGCCAGCAGTTACGGCGGGGGGACCTACAATGAGCAGTTCTTC.

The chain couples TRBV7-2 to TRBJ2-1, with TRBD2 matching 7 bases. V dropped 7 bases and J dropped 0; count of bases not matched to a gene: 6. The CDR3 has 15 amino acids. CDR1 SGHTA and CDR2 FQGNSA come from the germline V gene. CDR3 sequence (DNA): TGTGCCAGCACCGAAGCGGGGTTCTCCTACAATGAGCAGTTCTTC. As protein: CASTEAGFSYNEQFF.